This T cell receptor beta chain was sequenced for a study of early T cells in non-severe SARS-CoV-2 infection. Study background: Alpha and beta chains were unpaired, from unsorted whole-blood bulk RNA.

Unique molecular identifiers were attached to individual cDNA molecules. TCRdb used MiXCR to reprocess the 5' RACE reads, holding one entry per CDR3 protein. The data show about 64,000 distinct CDR3 sequences, 18% seen once. This clonotype was found a few times. The antigen is unknown. The CDR3 runs to 16 residues. Between the trimmed V and J ends, which lost 1 base and 3 bases, there was a span of 9 bases. Germline V lookup: CDR1 KGHDR, CDR2 SFDVKD. The study's findings and limits: Matches to VDJdb favored anti-spike CD8 responses and missed private and CD4 specificities.

This TCR came from an adult who was a healthcare worker with PCR-confirmed SARS-CoV-2 infection or an uninfected control (not recorded which). The specimen comprised whole blood, sampled at baseline. The chain has TRBV24-1 and TRBJ2-6, with a weak D call TRBD2 (5 bases). The CDR3 DNA reads as TGTGCCACCAGTGATTTTACGGGGAGTGGGGCCAACGTCCTGACTTTC. This codes for CATSDFTGSGANVLTF.